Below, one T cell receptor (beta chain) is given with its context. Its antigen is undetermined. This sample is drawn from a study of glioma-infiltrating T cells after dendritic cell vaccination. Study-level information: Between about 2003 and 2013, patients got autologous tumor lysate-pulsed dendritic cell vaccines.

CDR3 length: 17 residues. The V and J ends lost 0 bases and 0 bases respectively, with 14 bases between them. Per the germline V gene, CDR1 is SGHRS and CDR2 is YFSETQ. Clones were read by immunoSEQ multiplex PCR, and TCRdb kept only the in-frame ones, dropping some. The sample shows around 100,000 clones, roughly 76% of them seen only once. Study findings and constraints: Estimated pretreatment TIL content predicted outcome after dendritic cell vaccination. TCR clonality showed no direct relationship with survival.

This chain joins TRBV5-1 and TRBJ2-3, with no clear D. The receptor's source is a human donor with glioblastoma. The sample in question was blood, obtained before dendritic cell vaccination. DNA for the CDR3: TGCGCCAGCAGCTTGGCGCTCGTACAACCCAGCACAGATACGCAGTATTTT. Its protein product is CASSLALVQPSTDTQYF. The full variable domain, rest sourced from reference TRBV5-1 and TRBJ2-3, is KAGVTQTPRYLIKTRGQQVTLSCSPISGHRSVSWYQQTPGQGLQFLFEYFSETQRNKGNFPGRFSGRQFSNSRSEMNVSTLELGDSALYLCASSLALVQPSTDTQYFGPGTRLTVL.